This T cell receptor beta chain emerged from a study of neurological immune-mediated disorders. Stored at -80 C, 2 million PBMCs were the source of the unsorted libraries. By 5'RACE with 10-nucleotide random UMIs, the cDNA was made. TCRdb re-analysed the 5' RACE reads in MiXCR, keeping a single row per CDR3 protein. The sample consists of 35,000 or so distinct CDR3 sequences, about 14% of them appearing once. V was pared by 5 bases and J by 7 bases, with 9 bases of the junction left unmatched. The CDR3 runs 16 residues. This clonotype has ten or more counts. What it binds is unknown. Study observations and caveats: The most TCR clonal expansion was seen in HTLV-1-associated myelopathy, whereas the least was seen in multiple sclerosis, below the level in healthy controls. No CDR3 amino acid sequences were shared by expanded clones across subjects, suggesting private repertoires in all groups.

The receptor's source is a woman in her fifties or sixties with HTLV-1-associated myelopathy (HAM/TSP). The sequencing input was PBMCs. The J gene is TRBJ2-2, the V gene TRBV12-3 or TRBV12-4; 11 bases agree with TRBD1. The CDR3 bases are TGTGCCAGCAGTACCCAGGACAGGGGGCGCGGCGGGGAGCTGTTTTTT. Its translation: CASSTQDRGRGGELFF.